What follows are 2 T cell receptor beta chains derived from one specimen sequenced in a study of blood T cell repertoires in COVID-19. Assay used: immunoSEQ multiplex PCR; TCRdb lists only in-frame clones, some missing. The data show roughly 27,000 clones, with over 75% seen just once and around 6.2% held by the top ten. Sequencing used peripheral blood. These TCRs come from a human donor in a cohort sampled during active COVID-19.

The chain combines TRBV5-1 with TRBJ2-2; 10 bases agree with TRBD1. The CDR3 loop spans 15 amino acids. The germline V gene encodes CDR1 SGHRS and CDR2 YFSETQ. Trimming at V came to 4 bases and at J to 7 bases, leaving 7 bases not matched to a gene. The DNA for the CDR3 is TGCGCCAGCAGCACCGACAGGGGGCATGGCGGGGAGCTGTTTTTT. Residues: CASSTDRGHGGELFF.

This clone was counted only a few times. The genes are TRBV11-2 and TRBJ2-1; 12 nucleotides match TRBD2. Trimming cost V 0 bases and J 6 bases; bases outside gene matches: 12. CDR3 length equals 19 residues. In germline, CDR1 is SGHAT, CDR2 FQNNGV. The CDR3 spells CASSLDSPQLAGGSNEQFF. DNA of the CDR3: TGTGCCAGCAGCTTAGATAGCCCTCAACTAGCGGGGGGCTCCAATGAGCAGTTCTTC.